Below are 19 T cell receptor beta chains sequenced from a single sample in a study of shared clonotypes between healthy human individuals. Produced via immunoSEQ multiplex PCR; TCRdb's table is partial and in-frame only. The table includes roughly 570,000 clones, roughly 98% detected once. CD45RO negativity and positive selection for CCR7 defined naive CD8 cells, a population that excluded terminally differentiated effector memory CD45RA+ cells. Sequencing was done on a sample of naive CD8+ T cells sorted from blood. The receptor set was obtained from a man under 40 in good health.

The chain joins TRBV7-9 to TRBJ2-2; TRBD1 matches 7 bases. The length of the CDR3 is 17 residues. The V gene's germline CDR1 is SEHNR and CDR2 FQNEAQ (reference sequence). V dropped 1 base and J dropped 2; count of bases not matched to a gene: 7. This CDR3 is CASSLVSGTVNTGELFF. CDR3 DNA: TGTGCCAGCAGCTTAGTTTCGGGGACAGTCAACACCGGGGAGCTGTTTTTT.

The V and J genes are TRBV18 and TRBJ2-2; 9 bases match TRBD1. The J segment lost 3 bases and the V segment lost 3 bases, leaving 8 bases of the junction unmatched. Per the germline V gene, CDR1 is KGHSH and CDR2 is LQKENI. This CDR3 is built from 17 residues. The CDR3 sequence: CASSPADRGRDTGELFF. Written as DNA, the CDR3 is TGTGCCAGCTCACCTGCAGACAGGGGGAGAGACACCGGGGAGCTGTTTTTT.

The V and J genes are TRBV19 and TRBJ2-1, with 8 nucleotides matching TRBD2. Losses at the gene ends were 5 bases for V and 7 bases for J; bases not matched to a gene: 4. The V gene's germline CDR1 is LNHDA and CDR2 SQIVND (reference sequence). The CDR3 extends over 13 amino acids. The CDR3 DNA reads as TGTGCCAGTAGTTTGCGGGGGGCAAATGAGCAGTTCTTC. This gives the protein CASSLRGANEQFF.

This clone was counted once. The chain combines TRBV11-1 with TRBJ2-1; 7 bases fit TRBD1. V shed 5 bases, J shed 2 bases, and the junction held 6 bases outside the gene matches. This CDR3 is 15 amino acids long. The germline V gene encodes CDR1 SGHAT and CDR2 FQDESV (reference sequence). CDR3 DNA: TGTGCCAGCAGCCCCGAAACAGGGGCCTACAATGAGCAGTTCTTC. It codes for CASSPETGAYNEQFF.

The chain carries TRBV28 and TRBJ2-2; no clear D gene. CDR3 size: 12 residues. Per the germline V gene, CDR1 is MDHEN and CDR2 is SYDVKM. Trimming took off 7 bases at V and 5 bases at J, with 8 bases between the two ends. CDR3 nucleotides: TGTGCCAGCACCTTGGGGACCGGGGAGCTGTTTTTT. The encoded protein is CASTLGTGELFF.

The chain joins TRBV7-9 to TRBJ2-1; 9 bases align to TRBD2. The CDR3 totals 16 residues. CDR1 and CDR2 (germline): SEHNR, FQNEAQ (reference sequence). With V trimmed by 2 bases and J by 0 bases, 2 bases remained unmatched. CDR3 sequence: CASSLISGSSYNEQFF. In nucleotides, the CDR3 is TGTGCCAGCAGCTTAATTAGCGGGAGCTCCTACAATGAGCAGTTCTTC.

The chain carries TRBV7-6 and TRBJ2-1, with TRBD1 matching 8 bases. The CDR3 has 15 amino acids. Germline V lookup: CDR1 SGHVS, CDR2 FNYEAQ. Trimming cost V 7 bases and J 7 bases; bases outside gene matches: 12. CDR3 protein: CASNPWQGAQNEQFF. The CDR3 DNA sequence: TGTGCCAGCAACCCCTGGCAGGGGGCGCAGAATGAGCAGTTCTTC.

The rearrangement links TRBV27 to TRBJ1-4, with D hard to call. The CDR3 covers 12 residues. CDR1 is MNHEY, CDR2 SMNVEV, per germline (reference sequence). V dropped 1 base and J dropped 7 bases, with 4 bases sitting between them. CDR3 amino acids: CASSLFGEKLFF. DNA of the CDR3: TGTGCCAGCAGTTTATTCGGTGAAAAACTGTTTTTT.

This rearrangement joins TRBV4-2 to TRBJ2-7, with 9 positions matching TRBD2. Per germline, CDR1 LGHNA and CDR2 YNFKEQ. The CDR3 runs 18 residues. V gave up 5 bases and J gave up 3 bases; unmatched junction bases: 17. Here the CDR3 DNA reads TGTGCCAGCAGCTCGAAGTTAGGACTAGCGTCGCCCAACTACGAGCAGTACTTC. Amino acids: CASSSKLGLASPNYEQYF.

The chain carries TRBV4-1 and TRBJ2-7, with 7 bases lining up with TRBD2. Germline V gene sequence: CDR1 MGHRA, CDR2 YSYEKL. This CDR3 has 16 residues. J lost 5 bases, V lost 3 bases, and 13 bases had no gene match. This CDR3 is CASSQTTSVTINEQYF. In DNA form, the CDR3 reads TGCGCCAGCAGCCAGACTACTAGCGTGACGATCAACGAGCAGTACTTC.

This sequence joins TRBV9 and TRBJ2-1, with 7 bases aligning to TRBD2. Germline V CDR1 and CDR2: SGDLS, YYNGEE. The CDR3 runs 17 residues. J was trimmed by 1 base and V by 3 bases; bases with no gene match: 10. In nucleotides, the CDR3 is TGTGCCAGCAGCGCACCCCAGCGGGGAGGGTCCTACAATGAGCAGTTCTTC. Translation gives CASSAPQRGGSYNEQFF.

This chain uses TRBV29-1 with TRBJ2-5; D remains ambiguous. This CDR3 is built from 13 residues. Germline V gene sequence: CDR1 SQVTM, CDR2 ANQGSEA. V lost 5 bases to trimming and J lost 9 bases, with 19 bases between them. The CDR3 is CSVIPEGAWAQYF. The CDR3 nucleotides are TGCAGCGTTATTCCCGAAGGCGCGTGGGCCCAGTACTTC.

The chain combines TRBV6-5 with TRBJ2-1; unclear D gene. The V end was cut by 4 bases, the J end by 0 bases, with 10 bases between. Germline CDR1 is MNHEY and CDR2 is SVGAGI. The CDR3 sequence is 15 residues long. CDR3 protein: CASSFGKSSYNEQFF. For the CDR3, the DNA is TGTGCCAGCAGTTTCGGTAAGAGCTCCTACAATGAGCAGTTCTTC.

The chain joins TRBV11-3 to TRBJ2-2, with D possibly TRBD2 on 6 matching bases. Germline loops: CDR1 SGHNT, CDR2 YENEEA. This CDR3 has 14 residues. The V and J ends lost 5 bases and 5 bases respectively, with 12 bases between them. As DNA, the CDR3 is TGTGCCAGCAGCCCAGGCGGGGCAACCGGGGAGCTGTTTTTT. Amino acids: CASSPGGATGELFF. Filled out from reference TRBV11-3 and TRBJ2-2, the complete variable domain reads EAGVVQSPRYKIIEKKQPVAFWCNPISGHNTLYWYLQNLGQGPELLIRYENEEAVDDSQLPKDRFSAERLKGVDSTLKIQPAELGDSAVYLCASSPGGATGELFFGEGSRLTVL.

This rearrangement joins TRBV15 to TRBJ2-7, with 7 positions matching TRBD1. The germline gives CDR1 LNHNV, CDR2 YYDKDF (reference sequence). The junction had 6 bases not matched to a gene; V was cut back by 4 bases and J by 3 bases. The CDR3 totals 14 residues. This CDR3 reads CATSIFGTDYEQYF. CDR3 nucleotide sequence: TGTGCCACCAGCATTTTCGGGACAGACTACGAGCAGTACTTC. The complete variable domain, with remaining parts taken from reference TRBV15 and TRBJ2-7, reads DAMVIQNPRYQVTQFGKPVTLSCSQTLNHNVMYWYQQKSSQAPKLLFHYYDKDFNNEADTPDNFQSRRPNTSFCFLDIRSPGLGDTAMYLCATSIFGTDYEQYFGPGTRLTVT.

The V and J genes are TRBV27 and TRBJ1-5, with D hard to call. V lost 3 bases and J lost 11, with 11 bases in between. The CDR3 sequence is 12 residues long. CDR1 and CDR2 (germline): MNHEY, SMNVEV (reference sequence). The CDR3 region has the DNA TGTGCCAGCAGTTTTTCTGGTGGGTCCCAGCATTTT. This translates into CASSFSGGSQHF.

About this clone itself: The sample holds other DNA sequences that translate to the same CDR3. The chain recombines TRBV27 with TRBJ2-7; 8 nucleotides match TRBD2. CDR1 MNHEY and CDR2 SMNVEV come from the germline V gene (reference sequence). J gave up 3 bases and V 3 bases, and 1 base lay outside the gene matches. The CDR3 extends over 13 amino acids. For the CDR3, the DNA is TGTGCCAGCAGTTTTGGGACTAGCTACGAGCAGTACTTC. Translated: CASSFGTSYEQYF.

Concerning this clone itself: In the same sample, other DNA sequences code for this CDR3. This chain joins TRBV5-8 and TRBJ2-3, with TRBD1 identical over 9 bases. The CDR3 totals 15 residues. Germline V lookup: CDR1 SGHTS, CDR2 YDEGEE. J gave up 0 bases and V 3 bases, and 2 bases lay outside the gene matches. CDR3 nucleotide sequence: TGTGCCAGCAGCTCTGGACAGGGGAGCACAGATACGCAGTATTTT. Its protein is CASSSGQGSTDTQYF.

The chain carries TRBV7-9 and TRBJ2-7; TRBD1 aligns across 9 bases. V dropped 5 bases and J dropped 5; count of bases not matched to a gene: 7. The CDR3 has 14 residues. Germline values: CDR1 SEHNR, CDR2 FQNEAQ (reference sequence). The chain's CDR3 is CASSVGTGNDEQYF. CDR3 bases: TGTGCCAGCAGCGTTGGGACAGGGAATGACGAGCAGTACTTC.